These T cell receptor beta chains were read from a single sample in a study of T cells in localized non-small cell lung cancer. Method: immunoSEQ multiplex PCR; TCRdb's copy keeps in-frame clones and lacks some. The table has about 78,000 clones, almost 85% seen once. Source: peripheral blood, taken before any cancer treatment. These receptors all come from a man between 40 and 70 years old with stage I lung adenocarcinoma. The CDR3 runs from the conserved cysteine through the conserved F or W. D genes are given only for firm matches. Part of the rows lack a size; the others show once, few, many or a class for expanded clones.

V	size	J	D	CDR3	DNA
TRBV27	-	TRBJ2-3	-	CASSLGDTQYF	TGTGCCAGCAGTTTAGGGGATACGCAGTATTTT
TRBV11-2	-	TRBJ2-7	-	CASSLAPPYTRTYEQYF	TGTGCCAGCAGCTTAGCCCCACCCTATACAAGGACCTACGAGCAGTACTTC
TRBV10-3	few	TRBJ1-6	TRBD1	CAIRTGVDSPLHF	TGTGCCATCAGAACAGGGGTGGATTCACCCCTCCACTTT
TRBV13	once	TRBJ2-3	-	CASSPNTDTQYF	TGTGCCAGCAGCCCGAACACAGATACGCAGTATTTT
TRBV27	once	TRBJ2-6	-	CASSLKGNPSGANVLTF	TGTGCCAGCAGTTTAAAGGGAAATCCATCTGGGGCCAACGTCCTGACTTTC
TRBV6-1	-	TRBJ1-2	TRBD1	CASRGTGYYYGYTF	TGTGCCAGCAGGGGGACAGGGTACTACTATGGCTACACCTTC
TRBV19	few	TRBJ1-5	-	CASSPRETADSNQPQHF	TGTGCCAGTAGTCCGAGAGAGACAGCCGATAGCAATCAGCCCCAGCATTTT
TRBV28	-	TRBJ2-1	-	CASSSTALKLNEQFF	TGTGCCAGCAGTTCCACCGCCCTAAAGCTCAATGAGCAGTTCTTC
TRBV10-3	few	TRBJ1-2	TRBD1	CAISRTGGYGYTF	TGTGCCATCAGTCGGACAGGGGGCTATGGCTACACCTTC
TRBV27	-	TRBJ2-1	-	CASKGGRANEQFF	TGTGCCAGCAAGGGCGGGCGGGCCAATGAGCAGTTCTTC
TRBV27	-	TRBJ2-2	-	CASSFLRKENTGELFF	TGTGCCAGCAGTTTTCTCCGCAAGGAGAACACCGGGGAGCTGTTTTTT
TRBV28	-	TRBJ2-3	-	CASRRALATDTQYF	TGTGCCAGCAGACGCGCACTAGCAACAGATACGCAGTATTTT
TRBV4-1	-	TRBJ2-5	-	CASSTTGRETQYF	TGCGCCAGCAGCACTACAGGGAGGGAGACCCAGTACTTC
TRBV30	-	TRBJ1-6	-	CAWSHRQSRNSPLHF	TGTGCCTGGAGTCATCGTCAGTCCCGTAATTCACCCCTCCACTTT
TRBV19	-	TRBJ1-3	-	CASKPQNSGNTIYF	TGTGCCAGTAAGCCGCAAAACTCTGGAAACACCATATATTTT
TRBV11-3	-	TRBJ2-7	TRBD1	CASSRGQGPYEQYF	TGTGCCAGCAGCAGGGGACAGGGACCCTACGAGCAGTACTTC
TRBV27	-	TRBJ2-5	TRBD1	CASSSWDREETQYF	TGTGCCAGCAGTTCATGGGACAGAGAAGAGACCCAGTACTTC
TRBV7-7	-	TRBJ2-5	-	CASSREQETQYF	TGTGCTAGCAGCCGGGAACAAGAGACCCAGTACTTC
TRBV6-5	-	TRBJ2-4	-	CASRRLTGAKNIQYF	TGTGCCAGCAGACGCCTAACAGGAGCCAAAAACATTCAGTACTTC
TRBV5-4	-	TRBJ2-1	TRBD1	CANFPGTGGSSSYNEQFF	TGTGCCAACTTTCCCGGGACAGGGGGCTCCAGCTCTTACAATGAGCAGTTCTTC
TRBV27	-	TRBJ1-1	-	CATKDLRGTEAFF	TGTGCCACCAAGGACCTCCGGGGGACTGAAGCTTTCTTT
TRBV2	-	TRBJ1-6	-	CASSGDPQGRNSPLHF	TGTGCCAGCAGTGGCGACCCCCAGGGGCGTAATTCACCCCTCCACTTT
TRBV30	once	TRBJ1-6	-	CAWSSIRDSPLHF	TGTGCCTGGAGTAGCATTAGAGATTCACCCCTCCACTTT
TRBV10-3	-	TRBJ1-1	-	CAISEAGGHTEAFF	TGTGCCATCAGTGAGGCCGGGGGTCATACTGAAGCTTTCTTT
TRBV7-2	once	TRBJ1-1	-	CASSSTGITEAFF	TGTGCCAGCAGCTCCACAGGGATCACTGAAGCTTTCTTT
TRBV7-9	-	TRBJ2-3	-	CASSLPGAGADTQYF	TGTGCCAGCAGCTTACCAGGGGCAGGGGCAGATACGCAGTATTTT
TRBV27	once	TRBJ2-7	TRBD1	CASSSAPGQGAYEQYF	TGTGCCAGCAGTTCCGCACCGGGACAGGGTGCCTACGAGCAGTACTTC
TRBV19	-	TRBJ1-6	-	CASSAANSPLHF	TGTGCCAGTAGTGCCGCCAATTCACCCCTCCACTTT